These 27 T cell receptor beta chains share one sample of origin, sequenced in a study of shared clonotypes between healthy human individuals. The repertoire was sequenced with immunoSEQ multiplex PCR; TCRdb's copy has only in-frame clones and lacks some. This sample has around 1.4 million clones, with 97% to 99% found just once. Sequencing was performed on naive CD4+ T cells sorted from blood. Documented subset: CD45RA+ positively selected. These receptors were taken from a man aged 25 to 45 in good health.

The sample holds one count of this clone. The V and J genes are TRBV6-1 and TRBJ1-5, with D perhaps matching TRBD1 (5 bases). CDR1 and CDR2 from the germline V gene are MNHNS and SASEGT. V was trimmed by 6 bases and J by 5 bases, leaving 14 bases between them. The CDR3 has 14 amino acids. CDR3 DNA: TGTGCCAGCAGGGGCACGGGCAGGGATCAGCCCCAGCATTTT. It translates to CASRGTGRDQPQHF.

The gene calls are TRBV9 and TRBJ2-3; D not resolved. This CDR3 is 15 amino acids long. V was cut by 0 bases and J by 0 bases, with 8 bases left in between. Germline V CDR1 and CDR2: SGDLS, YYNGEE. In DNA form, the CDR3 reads TGTGCCAGCAGCGTAGGTGCGATTAGCACAGATACGCAGTATTTT. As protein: CASSVGAISTDTQYF.

The CDR3 nucleotides are TGTGCCAGCAGTTTATTTGAGGGTTTAAGCAATCAGCCCCAGCATTTT. Its protein is CASSLFEGLSNQPQHF. The chain combines TRBV28 with TRBJ1-5; D ambiguous. Germline V gene data show CDR1 as MDHEN and CDR2 as SYDVKM. The CDR3 covers 16 residues. Trimming shortened V by 1 base and J by 1 base, and 11 bases separated the two germline ends.

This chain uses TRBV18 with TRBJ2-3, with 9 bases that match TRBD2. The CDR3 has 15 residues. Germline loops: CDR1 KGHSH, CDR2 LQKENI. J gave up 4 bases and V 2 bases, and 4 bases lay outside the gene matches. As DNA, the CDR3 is TGTGCCAGCTCACCAGGAGCGGGAGGCCCAGATACGCAGTATTTT. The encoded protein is CASSPGAGGPDTQYF.

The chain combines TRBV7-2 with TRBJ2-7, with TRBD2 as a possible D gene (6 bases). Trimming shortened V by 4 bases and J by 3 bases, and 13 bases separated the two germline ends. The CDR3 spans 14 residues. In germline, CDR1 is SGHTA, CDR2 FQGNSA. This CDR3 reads CASSSGLEYYEQYF. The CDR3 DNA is TGTGCCAGCAGCTCGGGACTTGAATACTACGAGCAGTACTTC.

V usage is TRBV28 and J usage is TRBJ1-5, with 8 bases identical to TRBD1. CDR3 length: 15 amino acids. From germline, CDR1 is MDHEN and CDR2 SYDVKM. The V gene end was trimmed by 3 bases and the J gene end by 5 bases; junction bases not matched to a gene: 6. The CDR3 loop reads CASSFIGQGYQPQHF. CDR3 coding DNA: TGTGCCAGCAGTTTTATCGGACAGGGCTATCAGCCCCAGCATTTT.

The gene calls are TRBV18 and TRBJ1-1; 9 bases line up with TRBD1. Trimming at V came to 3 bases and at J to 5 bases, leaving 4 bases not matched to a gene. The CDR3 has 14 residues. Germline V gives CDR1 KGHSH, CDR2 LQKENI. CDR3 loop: CASSPGQGQTEAFF. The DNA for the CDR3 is TGTGCCAGCTCACCGGGACAGGGCCAAACTGAAGCTTTCTTT.

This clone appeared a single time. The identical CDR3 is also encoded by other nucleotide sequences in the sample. CDR3 loop: CASSLTGETQYF. In nucleotides, the CDR3 is TGTGCCAGCAGTTTAACAGGGGAGACCCAGTACTTC. The rearrangement uses TRBV27 and TRBJ2-5; the D gene is possibly TRBD1 (6 bases). There are 12 residues in the CDR3. Germline V gene sequence: CDR1 MNHEY, CDR2 SMNVEV (reference sequence). Trimming took off 2 bases at V and 5 bases at J, with 6 bases between the two ends.

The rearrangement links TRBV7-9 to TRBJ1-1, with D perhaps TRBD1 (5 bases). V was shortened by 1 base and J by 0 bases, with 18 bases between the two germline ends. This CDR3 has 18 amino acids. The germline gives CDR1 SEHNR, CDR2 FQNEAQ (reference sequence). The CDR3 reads CASSLGGGKQTMNTEAFF. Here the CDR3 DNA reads TGTGCCAGCAGCTTAGGGGGCGGAAAACAAACAATGAACACTGAAGCTTTCTTT.

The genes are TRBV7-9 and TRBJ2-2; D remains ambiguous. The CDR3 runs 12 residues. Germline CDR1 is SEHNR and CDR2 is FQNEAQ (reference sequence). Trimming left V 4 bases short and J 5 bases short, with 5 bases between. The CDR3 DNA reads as TGTGCCAGCAGCTATTGGACCGGGGAGCTGTTTTTT. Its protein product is CASSYWTGELFF. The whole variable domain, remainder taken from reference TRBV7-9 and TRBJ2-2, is DTGVSQNPRHKITKRGQNVTFRCDPISEHNRLYWYRQTLGQGPEFLTYFQNEAQLEKSRLLSDRFSAERPKGSFSTLEIQRTEQGDSAMYLCASSYWTGELFFGEGSRLTVL.

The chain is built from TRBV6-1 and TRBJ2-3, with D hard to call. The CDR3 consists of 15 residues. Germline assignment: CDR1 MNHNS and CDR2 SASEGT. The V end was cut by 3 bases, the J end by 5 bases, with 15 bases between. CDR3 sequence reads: CASSDWDFLRDTQYF. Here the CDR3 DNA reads TGTGCCAGCAGTGATTGGGATTTTCTTAGAGATACGCAGTATTTT.

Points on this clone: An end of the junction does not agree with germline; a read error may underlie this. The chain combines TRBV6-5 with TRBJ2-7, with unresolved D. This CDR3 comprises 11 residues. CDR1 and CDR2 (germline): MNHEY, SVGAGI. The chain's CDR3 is CASSYSHEQYF. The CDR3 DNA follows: TGTGCCAGCAGTTACTCCCACGAGCAGTACTTC.

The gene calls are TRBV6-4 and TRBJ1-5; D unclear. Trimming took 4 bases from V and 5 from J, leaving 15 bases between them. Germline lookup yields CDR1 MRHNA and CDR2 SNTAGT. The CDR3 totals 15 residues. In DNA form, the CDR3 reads TGTGCCAGCAGTGGTCGACTAAAAAGCCATCAGCCCCAGCATTTT. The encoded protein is CASSGRLKSHQPQHF.

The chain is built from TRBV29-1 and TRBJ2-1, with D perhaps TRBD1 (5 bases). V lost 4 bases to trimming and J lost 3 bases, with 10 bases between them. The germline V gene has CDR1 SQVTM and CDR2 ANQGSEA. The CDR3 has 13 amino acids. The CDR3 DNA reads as TGCAGCGTTGCAAGGGGTGTCTACAATGAGCAGTTCTTC. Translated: CSVARGVYNEQFF.

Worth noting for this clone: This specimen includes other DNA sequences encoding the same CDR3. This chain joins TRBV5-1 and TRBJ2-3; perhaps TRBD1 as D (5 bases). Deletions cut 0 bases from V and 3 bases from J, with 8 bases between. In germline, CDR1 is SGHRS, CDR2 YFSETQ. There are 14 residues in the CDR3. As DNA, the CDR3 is TGCGCCAGCAGCTTGGACCAGGGAACAGATACGCAGTATTTT. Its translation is CASSLDQGTDTQYF.

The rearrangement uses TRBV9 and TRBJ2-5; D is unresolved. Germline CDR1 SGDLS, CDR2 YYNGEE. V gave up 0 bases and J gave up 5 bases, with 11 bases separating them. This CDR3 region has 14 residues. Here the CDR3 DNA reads TGTGCCAGCAGCGTAGGGAACAGTCGGGAGACCCAGTACTTC. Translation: CASSVGNSRETQYF.

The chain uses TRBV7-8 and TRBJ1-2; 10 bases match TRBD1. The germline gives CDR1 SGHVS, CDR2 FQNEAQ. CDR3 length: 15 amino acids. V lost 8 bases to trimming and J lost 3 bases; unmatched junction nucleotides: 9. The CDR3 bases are TGTGCCAGCCAGCCCCTGGGGACAGGGGACTATGGCTACACCTTC. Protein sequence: CASQPLGTGDYGYTF.

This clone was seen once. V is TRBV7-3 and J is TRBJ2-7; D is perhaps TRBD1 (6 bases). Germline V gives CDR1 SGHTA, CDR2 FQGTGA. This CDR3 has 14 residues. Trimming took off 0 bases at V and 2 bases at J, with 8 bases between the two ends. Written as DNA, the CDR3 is TGTGCCAGCAGCTTAACATCAGGGGCCTACGAGCAGTACTTC. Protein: CASSLTSGAYEQYF.

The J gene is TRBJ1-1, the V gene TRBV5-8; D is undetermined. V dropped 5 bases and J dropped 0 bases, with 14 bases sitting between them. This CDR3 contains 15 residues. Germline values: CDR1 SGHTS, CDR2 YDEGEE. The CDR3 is CASSLYRPLNTEAFF. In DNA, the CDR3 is TGTGCCAGCAGTCTCTACCGACCCTTGAACACTGAAGCTTTCTTT.

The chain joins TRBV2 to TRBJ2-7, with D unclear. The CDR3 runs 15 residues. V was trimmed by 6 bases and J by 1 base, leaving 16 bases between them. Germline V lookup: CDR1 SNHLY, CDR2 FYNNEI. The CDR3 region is CASREDGPGSYEQYF. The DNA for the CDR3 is TGTGCCAGCAGAGAGGACGGTCCAGGATCCTACGAGCAGTACTTC.

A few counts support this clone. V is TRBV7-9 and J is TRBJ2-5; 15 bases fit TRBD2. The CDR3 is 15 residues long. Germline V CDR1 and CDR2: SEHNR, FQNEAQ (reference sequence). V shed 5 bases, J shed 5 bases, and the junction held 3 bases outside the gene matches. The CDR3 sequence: CASSTGLAGGETQYF. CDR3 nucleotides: TGTGCCAGCAGCACCGGACTAGCGGGAGGGGAGACCCAGTACTTC.

In DNA form, the CDR3 reads TGTGCCAGCAGCGTACAGGCCAGCTCCTACGAGCAGTACTTC. This sequence encodes CASSVQASSYEQYF. V usage is TRBV9 and J usage is TRBJ2-7; D is unclear. Per germline, CDR1 SGDLS and CDR2 YYNGEE. The CDR3 runs 14 residues. Trimming removed 1 base at V and 0 bases at J, with 8 bases between. The whole variable domain, remainder taken from reference TRBV9 and TRBJ2-7, is DSGVTQTPKHLITATGQRVTLRCSPRSGDLSVYWYQQSLDQGLQFLIQYYNGEERAKGNILERFSAQQFPDLHSELNLSSLELGDSALYFCASSVQASSYEQYFGPGTRLTVT.

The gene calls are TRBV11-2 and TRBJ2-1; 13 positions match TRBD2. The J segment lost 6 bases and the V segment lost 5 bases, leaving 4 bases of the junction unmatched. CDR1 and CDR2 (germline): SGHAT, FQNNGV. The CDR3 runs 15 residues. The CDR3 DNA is TGTGCCAGCAGCGACGGACTAGCGGGAGTCAATGAGCAGTTCTTC. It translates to CASSDGLAGVNEQFF.

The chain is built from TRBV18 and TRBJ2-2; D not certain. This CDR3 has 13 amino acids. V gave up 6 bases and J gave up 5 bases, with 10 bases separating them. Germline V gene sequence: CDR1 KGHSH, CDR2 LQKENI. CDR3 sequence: CASSQTQTGELFF. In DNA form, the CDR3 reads TGTGCCAGCTCTCAAACGCAGACCGGGGAGCTGTTTTTT.

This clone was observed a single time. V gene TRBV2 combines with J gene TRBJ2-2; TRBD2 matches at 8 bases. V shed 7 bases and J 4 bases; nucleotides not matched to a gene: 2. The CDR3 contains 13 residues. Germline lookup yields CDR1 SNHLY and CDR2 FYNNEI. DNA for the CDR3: TGTGCCAGCATACGGGGGGGCACCGGGGAGCTGTTTTTT. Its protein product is CASIRGGTGELFF.

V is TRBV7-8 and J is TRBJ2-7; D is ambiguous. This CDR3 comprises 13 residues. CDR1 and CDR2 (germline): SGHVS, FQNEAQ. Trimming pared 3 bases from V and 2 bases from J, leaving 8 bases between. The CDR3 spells CASSFRLPYEQYF. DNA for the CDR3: TGTGCCAGCAGCTTCAGACTCCCCTACGAGCAGTACTTC.

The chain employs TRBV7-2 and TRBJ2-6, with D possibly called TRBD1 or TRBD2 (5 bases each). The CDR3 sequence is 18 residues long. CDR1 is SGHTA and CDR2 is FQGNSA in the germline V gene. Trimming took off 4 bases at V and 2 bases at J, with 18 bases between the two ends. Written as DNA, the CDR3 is TGTGCCAGCAGCTCCGCTTCTGGTCTGGGGGCTGGGGCCAACGTCCTGACTTTC. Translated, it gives CASSSASGLGAGANVLTF.